The 10 T cell receptor beta chains below all came from one sample that was sequenced in a study of cytomegalovirus exposure and HLA in healthy donors. PCR used 60 Vbeta primers and 13 Jbeta primers. The assay was immunoSEQ multiplex PCR, and TCRdb's table has in-frame clones only and misses some. The data hold about 120,000 clones, with around 77% observed a single time. What was sequenced was PBMCs. These receptors all come from a young woman in good health and CMV-seropositive.

CDR3 amino acids: CATSSHKNEYGNTIYF. Written as DNA, the CDR3 is TGTGCCACCAGCAGCCACAAAAATGAATACGGAAACACCATATATTTT. V usage is TRBV15 and J usage is TRBJ1-3, with no clear D. CDR3 length: 16 amino acids. V was clipped by 3 bases and J by 4 bases, with 16 bases between them. Germline CDR1 LNHNV, CDR2 YYDKDF (reference sequence).

This chain connects TRBV6-6 to TRBJ2-5; tentative D call: TRBD2 (6 bases). Germline CDR1 reads MNHNY; CDR2 reads SVGAGI (reference sequence). The CDR3 consists of 13 residues. Between the trimmed V and J ends, which lost 6 bases and 4 bases, there was a span of 12 bases. CDR3 sequence: CASRSAGLETQYF. The CDR3 coding sequence is TGTGCCAGCAGATCGGCGGGGTTAGAGACCCAGTACTTC.

V usage is TRBV7-9 and J usage is TRBJ1-6; TRBD1 agrees at 8 bases. This CDR3 region has 15 residues. Germline CDR1 and CDR2: SEHNR and FQNEAQ (reference sequence). V lost 4 bases and J lost 8; bases outside the gene matches: 7. CDR3 loop: CASSSRDRTDSPLHF. The CDR3, as DNA: TGTGCCAGCAGCTCGCGGGACAGGACGGATTCACCCCTCCACTTT.

This chain joins TRBV7-3 and TRBJ2-2; weak D call: TRBD2 (5 bases). Germline CDR1 is SGHTA and CDR2 is FQGTGA. Trimming took 5 bases from V and 8 from J, leaving 12 bases between them. The CDR3 consists of 13 residues. CDR3 region: CASSHPSRGELFF. CDR3 in DNA: TGTGCCAGCAGCCACCCTAGCCGGGGGGAGCTGTTTTTT.

V and J are TRBV30 and TRBJ1-6; D is possibly TRBD1 (5 bases). There are 15 residues in the CDR3. V was pared by 5 bases and J by 4 bases, with 15 bases between. Germline CDR1 reads GTSNPN; CDR2 reads SVGIG (reference sequence). In DNA, the CDR3 is TGTGCCTGGGATCAGGGAAAGCATTATAATTCACCCCTCCACTTT. Amino acid sequence: CAWDQGKHYNSPLHF. The full variable domain, with the rest looked up from reference TRBV30 and TRBJ1-6, is SQTIHQWPATLVQPVGSPLSLECTVEGTSNPNLYWYRQAAGRGLQLLFYSVGIGQISSEVPQNLSASRPQDRQFILSSKKLLLSDSGFYLCAWDQGKHYNSPLHFGNGTRLTVT.

The V gene is TRBV21-1, the J gene TRBJ1-1; the table's D call of TRBD1 was not tested on the DNA. TRBV21-1 is shown as a pseudogene. This CDR3 comprises 15 residues. CDR3 nucleotide sequence: TGTGCCAGCAGCAAAGTGGCAGGGGGTCACACTGAAGCTTTCTTT. It is translated as CASSKVAGGHTEAFF.

This chain connects TRBV5-4 to TRBJ2-1; TRBD2 matches at 10 bases. The CDR3 contains 18 residues. CDR1 SGHNT and CDR2 YYREEE come from the germline V gene (reference sequence). V lost 5 bases, J lost 8 bases, and 19 bases stayed unmatched. The CDR3, as DNA: TGTGCCAGCAGTTATGAGTTCGGTGCAGCGGGGGGGCCCGATGAGCAGTTCTTC. It codes for CASSYEFGAAGGPDEQFF.

The CDR3 protein is CASSSWPPLWEQYF. As DNA, the CDR3 is TGTGCCAGTAGTAGCTGGCCACCATTGTGGGAGCAGTACTTC. The chain combines TRBV19 with TRBJ2-7; D ambiguous. The CDR3 has 14 residues. Trimming stripped 4 bases from V and 7 bases from J, with 17 bases between. CDR1 LNHDA and CDR2 SQIVND come from the germline V gene (reference sequence).

This clone was seen a few times. The chain carries TRBV30 and TRBJ1-5; D is unclear. The CDR3 consists of 14 residues. Germline lookup yields CDR1 GTSNPN and CDR2 SVGIG (reference sequence). V was cut by 0 bases and J by 4 bases, with 10 bases left in between. The CDR3 nucleotides read TGTGCCTGGAGTGTACACGCCGAAAATCAGCCCCAGCATTTT. It codes for CAWSVHAENQPQHF.

The V gene is TRBV7-2, the J gene TRBJ2-7, with TRBD2 identical over 8 bases. This CDR3 has 15 amino acids. V lost 2 bases to trimming and J lost 2 bases; unmatched junction nucleotides: 5. CDR1 and CDR2 from the germline V gene are SGHTA and FQGNSA. The CDR3 region is CASSLPGLAPYEQYF. CDR3 bases: TGTGCCAGCAGCTTACCCGGACTAGCCCCCTACGAGCAGTACTTC.